This T cell receptor (beta chain) was obtained from a study of identical twins. The CDR3 loop spans 15 amino acids. V lost 6 bases and J 1 base, leaving 15 bases between the germline ends. TCRdb reanalysed the 5' RACE reads using MiXCR and keeps one entry per CDR3 protein. The repertoire holds 350,000 or so distinct CDR3 sequences, about 9% seen once, with about 8.1% in the top ten. This clonotype has more than one count but fewer than ten. The receptor's source is a woman in her forties or fifties in good health. J is TRBJ2-5 and V is TRBV12-3 or TRBV12-4; D is uncertain. Source material: naive T cells sorted from blood. This chain's CDR3 is CASSRPNQGQETQYF. As DNA, the CDR3 is TGTGCCAGCAGCAGACCGAACCAAGGCCAAGAGACCCAGTACTTC.